This passage covers 9 T cell receptor beta chains from one sample sequenced in a study of T cells in Graves' hyperthyroidism and ophthalmopathy (dated by TCRdb to the late 2010s). Receptors were amplified or captured by multiplex PCR. Sequencer: Illumina HiSeq 2000. Amplification of TCR beta CDR3 regions was carried out from RNA transcripts. The TCR CDR3 was subjected to a first round of RT-PCR using the HTBI primer set and the Qiagen OneStep RT-PCR kit. TCRdb applied fastp at Q25 and MiXCR to the public reads, then kept only in-frame beta chains. Records with the same CDR3 protein are collapsed into one entry carrying the most frequent genes and DNA. The sample table holds 250,000 or so distinct CDR3 sequences, of which roughly 15% were seen once. The biggest ten clones account for 10% to 15% of the sample. The sequencing input was blood. Source of these receptors: a woman between 40 and 55 years old with Graves' hyperthyroidism that later progressed to Graves' ophthalmopathy.

This CDR3 reads CASNGQINTGELFF. DNA for the CDR3: TGTGCCAGCAATGGACAGATAAACACCGGGGAGCTGTTTTTT. The rearrangement joins TRBV28 to TRBJ2-2, with a weak D call TRBD1 (6 bases). Germline CDR1 reads MDHEN; CDR2 reads SYDVKM. The CDR3 is made up of 14 amino acids. V lost 7 bases to trimming and J lost 2 bases, with 11 bases between them. The full variable domain, completed using reference TRBV28 and TRBJ2-2, is DVKVTQSSRYLVKRTGEKVFLECVQDMDHENMFWYRQDPGLGLRLIYFSYDVKMKEKGDIPEGYSVSREKKERFSLILESASTNQTSMYLCASNGQINTGELFFGEGSRLTVL.

This clonotype has at least ten counts. This sequence joins TRBV19 and TRBJ2-7; D possibly corresponds to TRBD1 (5 bases). The CDR3 runs to 15 residues. Looked up from germline, CDR1 is LNHDA and CDR2 is SQIVND (reference sequence). V shed 0 bases and J shed 3 bases, with 12 bases lying between them. Here the CDR3 DNA reads TGTGCCAGTAGTATAGACCAGGGATCACTCTACGAGCAGTACTTC. Residues: CASSIDQGSLYEQYF.

This clonotype occurred a few times. This chain connects TRBV6-1 to TRBJ2-7; the match to TRBD1 covers 8 bases. The CDR3 is 14 residues long. With 7 bases clipped from V and 3 bases from J, the junction kept 8 bases outside the gene matches. The germline gives CDR1 MNHNS, CDR2 SASEGT. The CDR3 region is CASTLTGAIYEQYF. The CDR3 coding sequence is TGTGCCAGCACCCTGACAGGGGCGATCTACGAGCAGTACTTC.

This clonotype was seen a handful of times. The chain recombines TRBV27 with TRBJ1-1; D unclear. Germline V CDR1 and CDR2: MNHEY, SMNVEV (reference sequence). The V gene lost 5 bases and the J gene lost 5 bases, with 12 bases spanning the gap. There are 13 residues in the CDR3. The CDR3 spells CASSPEGWTEAFF. In DNA, the CDR3 is TGTGCCAGCAGTCCCGAAGGTTGGACTGAAGCTTTCTTT.

This clonotype was seen repeatedly, ten times or more. The CDR3 sequence: CASSLAQVGDRGKTQYF. The CDR3 DNA reads as TGTGCCAGCAGCTTGGCTCAGGTGGGAGACAGGGGGAAGACCCAGTACTTC. This chain connects TRBV5-5 to TRBJ2-5, with 9 nucleotides matching TRBD1. Germline V gene sequence: CDR1 SGHKS, CDR2 YYEKEE (reference sequence). Unmatched junction bases numbered 12, after V lost 0 bases and J lost 6 bases. The CDR3 spans 17 residues. Looking up the rest from reference TRBV5-5 and TRBJ2-5 gives the full variable domain: DAGVTQSPTHLIKTRGQQVTLRCSPISGHKSVSWYQQVLGQGPQFIFQYYEKEERGRGNFPDRFSARQFPNYSSELNVNALLLGDSALYLCASSLAQVGDRGKTQYFGPGTRLLVL.

This clonotype was recorded many times. This chain joins TRBV28 and TRBJ2-1, with D unresolved. CDR1 and CDR2 from the germline V gene are MDHEN and SYDVKM. The V and J ends lost 4 bases and 4 bases respectively, with 17 bases between them. This CDR3 contains 16 residues. The CDR3 here is CASSSPLGGRYNEQFF. The CDR3 DNA follows: TGTGCCAGCAGTTCCCCGTTGGGTGGCCGGTACAATGAGCAGTTCTTC.

Many counts were recorded for this clonotype. A read error may explain this, as a much larger clone is one base away. The gene calls are TRBV2 and TRBJ2-1; tentative D call: TRBD2 (5 bases). Germline CDR1 and CDR2: SNHLY and FYNNEI. The CDR3 has 15 amino acids. CDR3 protein: CASRERSGSYNEQSF. In nucleotides, the CDR3 is TGTGCCAGCAGGGAGCGGTCTGGCTCCTACAATGAGCAGTCCTTC. Full variable domain (outside the CDR3, taken from reference TRBV2 and TRBJ2-1): EPEVTQTPSHQVTQMGQEVILRCVPISNHLYFYWYRQILGQKVEFLVSFYNNEISEKSEIFDDQFSVERPDGSNFTLKIRSTKLEDSAMYFCASRERSGSYNEQSFGPGTRLTVL.

To note about this clonotype: At one boundary the junction diverges from the germline segment, which might be a read error. The rearrangement uses TRBV7-9 and TRBJ2-7; D unresolved. Germline CDR1 and CDR2: SEHNR and FQNEAQ (reference sequence). This CDR3 has 11 residues. CDR3 in DNA: TGTACCAGCAGCCCGCAGTACGAGCAGTACTTC. Translation gives CTSSPQYEQYF.

This clonotype turned up a few times. The chain employs TRBV6-1 and TRBJ2-7, with D tentatively TRBD2 (6 bases). The V gene's germline CDR1 is MNHNS and CDR2 SASEGT. Trimming took 6 bases from V and 3 from J, leaving 6 bases between them. The CDR3 loop spans 11 amino acids. CDR3 amino acids: CASRGLYEQYF. For the CDR3, the DNA is TGTGCCAGCAGGGGACTCTACGAGCAGTACTTC.